This T cell receptor (beta chain) was captured in a study of memory CD4+ T cells and cytomegalovirus serostatus. Broader study findings: A US-trained random forest predicted CMV serostatus with median AUC around 0.93. CD4+ memory repertoires contained about two fifths of the 164 reported CMV TCRbeta sequences.

Assay: immunoSEQ multiplex PCR; the TCRdb copy retains only in-frame clones and omits some. This table holds fewer than 50,000 clones, about 80% found once. Single viable CD3+CD4+CD8-CD45RO+ cells were sorted as the memory CD4+ T cells. Serum IgG to CMV pp150, pp28, p38 and p52 defined serostatus. After thawing, CD4+ T cells were positively selected. As concerns this clone: The target antigen is unknown.

The sequenced sample was memory CD4+ T cells from blood. This receptor was identified in an adult in good health and CMV-seronegative.

The CDR3 region is CASRVGGQAFF. In DNA form, the CDR3 reads TGTGCCAGCCGTGTAGGGGGGCAAGCTTTCTTT. The chain is built from TRBV6-6 and TRBJ1-1; TRBD1 might be the D (6 bases). This CDR3 is built from 11 residues. Trimming pared 8 bases from V and 9 bases from J, leaving 13 bases between. Germline CDR1 and CDR2: MNHNY and SVGAGI (reference sequence).